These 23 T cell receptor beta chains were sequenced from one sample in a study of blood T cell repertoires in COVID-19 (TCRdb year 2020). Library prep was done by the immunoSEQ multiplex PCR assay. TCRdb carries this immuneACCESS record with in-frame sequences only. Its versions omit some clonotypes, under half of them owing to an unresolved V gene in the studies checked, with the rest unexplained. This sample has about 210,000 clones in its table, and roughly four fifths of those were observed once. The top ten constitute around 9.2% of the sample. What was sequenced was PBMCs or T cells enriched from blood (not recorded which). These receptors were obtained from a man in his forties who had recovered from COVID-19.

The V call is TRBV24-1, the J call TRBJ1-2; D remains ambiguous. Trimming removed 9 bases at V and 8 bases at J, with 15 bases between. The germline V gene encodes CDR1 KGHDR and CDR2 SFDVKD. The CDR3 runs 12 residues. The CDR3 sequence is CATSRSAGGYTF. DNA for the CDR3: TGTGCCACCTCCCGGAGCGCGGGGGGCTACACCTTC.

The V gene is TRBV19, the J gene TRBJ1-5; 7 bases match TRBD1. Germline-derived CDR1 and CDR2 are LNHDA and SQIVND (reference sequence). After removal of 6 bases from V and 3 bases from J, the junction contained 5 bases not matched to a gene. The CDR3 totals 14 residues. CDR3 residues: CASSDRELNQPQHF. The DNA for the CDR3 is TGTGCCAGTAGCGACAGGGAACTCAATCAGCCCCAGCATTTT.

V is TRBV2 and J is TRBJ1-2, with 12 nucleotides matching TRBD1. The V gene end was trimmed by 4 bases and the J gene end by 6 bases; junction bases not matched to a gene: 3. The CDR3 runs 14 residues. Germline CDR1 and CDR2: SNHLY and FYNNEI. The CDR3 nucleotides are TGTGCCAGCAGTGGGGACAGGGGGCGAGATGGCTACACCTTC. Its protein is CASSGDRGRDGYTF.

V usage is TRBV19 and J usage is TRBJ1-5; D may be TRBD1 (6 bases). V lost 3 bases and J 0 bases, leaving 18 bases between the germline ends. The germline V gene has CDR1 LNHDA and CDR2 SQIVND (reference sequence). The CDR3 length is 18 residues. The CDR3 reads CASSIIARGRGSNQPQHF. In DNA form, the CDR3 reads TGTGCCAGTAGTATCATCGCCAGGGGACGAGGTAGCAATCAGCCCCAGCATTTT.

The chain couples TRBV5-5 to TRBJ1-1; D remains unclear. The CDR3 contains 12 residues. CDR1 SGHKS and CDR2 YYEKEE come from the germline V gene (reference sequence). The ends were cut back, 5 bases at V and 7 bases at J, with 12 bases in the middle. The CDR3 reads CASSPQGSEAFF. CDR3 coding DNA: TGTGCCAGCAGTCCGCAAGGGAGTGAAGCTTTCTTT.

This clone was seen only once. In nucleotides, the CDR3 is TGTGCCAGCAGCGTAGATGGTAGAATGAACACTGAAGCTTTCTTT. Translated, it gives CASSVDGRMNTEAFF. V is TRBV9 and J is TRBJ1-1; no clear D. Germline lookup yields CDR1 SGDLS and CDR2 YYNGEE. The CDR3 is 15 residues long. Trimming removed 0 bases at V and 0 bases at J, with 9 bases between.

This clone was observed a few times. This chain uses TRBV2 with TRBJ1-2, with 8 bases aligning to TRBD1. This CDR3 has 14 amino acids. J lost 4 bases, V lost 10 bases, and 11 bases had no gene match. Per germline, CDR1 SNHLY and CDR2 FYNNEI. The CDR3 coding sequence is TGTGCCACTCAGAGGACAGGGATGGGCTATGGCTACACCTTC. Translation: CATQRTGMGYGYTF.

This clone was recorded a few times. For the CDR3, the DNA is TGTGCCAGCAGACCCGGGACAGGTGGGGGACAGCCCCAGCATTTT. Protein product: CASRPGTGGGQPQHF. The V and J genes are TRBV11-2 and TRBJ1-5; 8 bases map to TRBD1. V trimming: 6 bases; J trimming: 7 bases; junction bases outside the gene matches: 11. The CDR3 sequence is 15 residues long. CDR1 is SGHAT and CDR2 is FQNNGV in the germline V gene.

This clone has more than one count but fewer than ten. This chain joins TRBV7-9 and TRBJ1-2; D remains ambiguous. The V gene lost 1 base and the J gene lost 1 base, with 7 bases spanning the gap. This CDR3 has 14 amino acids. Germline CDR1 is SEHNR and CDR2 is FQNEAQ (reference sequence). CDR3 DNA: TGTGCCAGCAGCTTAGAAACCAGTAACTATGGCTACACCTTC. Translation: CASSLETSNYGYTF.

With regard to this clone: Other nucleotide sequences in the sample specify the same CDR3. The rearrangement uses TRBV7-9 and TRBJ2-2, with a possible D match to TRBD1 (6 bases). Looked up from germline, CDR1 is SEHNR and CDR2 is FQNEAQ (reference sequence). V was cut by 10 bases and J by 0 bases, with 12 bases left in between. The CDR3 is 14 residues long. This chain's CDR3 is CAITDRANTGELFF. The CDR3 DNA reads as TGTGCCATCACGGACAGAGCGAACACCGGGGAGCTGTTTTTT.

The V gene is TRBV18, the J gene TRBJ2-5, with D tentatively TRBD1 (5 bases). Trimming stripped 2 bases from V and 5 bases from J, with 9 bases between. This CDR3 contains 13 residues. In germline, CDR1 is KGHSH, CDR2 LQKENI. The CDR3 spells CASSPGRVETQYF. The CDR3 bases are TGTGCCAGCTCACCAGGCAGGGTGGAGACCCAGTACTTC.

CDR3 in DNA: TGTGCCAGCTCACCCTCCAAGGGGGATACGCAGTATTTT. It specifies CASSPSKGDTQYF. The V and J genes are TRBV18 and TRBJ2-3; D may be TRBD1 (5 bases). Germline values: CDR1 KGHSH, CDR2 LQKENI. The ends were cut back, 3 bases at V and 6 bases at J, with 10 bases in the middle. The CDR3 consists of 13 residues.

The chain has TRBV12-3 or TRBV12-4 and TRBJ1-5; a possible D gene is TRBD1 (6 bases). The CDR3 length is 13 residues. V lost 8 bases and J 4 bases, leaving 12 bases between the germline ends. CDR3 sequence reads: CASGYRVNQPQHF. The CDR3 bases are TGTGCCAGCGGGTACAGGGTAAATCAGCCCCAGCATTTT.

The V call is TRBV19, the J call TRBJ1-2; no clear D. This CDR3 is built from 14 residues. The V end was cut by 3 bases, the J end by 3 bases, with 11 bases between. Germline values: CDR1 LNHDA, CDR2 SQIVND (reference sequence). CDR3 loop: CASSMRSGDYGYTF. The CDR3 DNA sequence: TGTGCCAGTAGTATGAGATCCGGGGACTATGGCTACACCTTC.

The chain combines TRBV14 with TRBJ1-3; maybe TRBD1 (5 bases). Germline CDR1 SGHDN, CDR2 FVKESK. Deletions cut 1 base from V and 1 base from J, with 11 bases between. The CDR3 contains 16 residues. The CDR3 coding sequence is TGTGCCAGCAGCCAAGCGGGGGACTTATCTGGAAACACCATATATTTT. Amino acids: CASSQAGDLSGNTIYF. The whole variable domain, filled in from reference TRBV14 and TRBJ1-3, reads EAGVTQFPSHSVIEKGQTVTLRCDPISGHDNLYWYRRVMGKEIKFLLHFVKESKQDESGMPNNRFLAERTGGTYSTLKVQPAELEDSGVYFCASSQAGDLSGNTIYFGEGSWLTVV.

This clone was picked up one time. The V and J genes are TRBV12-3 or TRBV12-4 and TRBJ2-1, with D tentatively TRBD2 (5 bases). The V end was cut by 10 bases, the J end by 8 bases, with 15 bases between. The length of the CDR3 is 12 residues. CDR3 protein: CATGPGGDEQFF. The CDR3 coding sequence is TGTGCCACCGGTCCAGGAGGCGATGAGCAGTTCTTC.

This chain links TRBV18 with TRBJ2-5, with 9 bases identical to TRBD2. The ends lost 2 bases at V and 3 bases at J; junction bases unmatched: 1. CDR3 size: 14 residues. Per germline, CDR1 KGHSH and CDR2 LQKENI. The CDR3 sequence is CASSPSSGKETQYF. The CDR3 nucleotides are TGTGCCAGCTCACCATCTAGCGGGAAAGAGACCCAGTACTTC.

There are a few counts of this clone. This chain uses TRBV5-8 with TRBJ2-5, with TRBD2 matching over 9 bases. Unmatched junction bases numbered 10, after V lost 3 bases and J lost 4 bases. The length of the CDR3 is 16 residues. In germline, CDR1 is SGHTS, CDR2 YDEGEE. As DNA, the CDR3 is TGTGCCAGCAGCTCAGGACTAGCGAGTACTAGAGAGACCCAGTACTTC. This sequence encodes CASSSGLASTRETQYF.

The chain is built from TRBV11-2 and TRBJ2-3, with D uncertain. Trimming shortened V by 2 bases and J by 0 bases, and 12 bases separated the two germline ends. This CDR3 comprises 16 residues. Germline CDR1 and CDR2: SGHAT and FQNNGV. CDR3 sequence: CASSLTRTTSTDTQYF. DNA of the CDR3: TGTGCCAGCAGCTTAACTCGAACGACTAGCACAGATACGCAGTATTTT. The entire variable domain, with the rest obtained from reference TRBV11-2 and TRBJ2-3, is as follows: EAGVAQSPRYKIIEKRQSVAFWCNPISGHATLYWYQQILGQGPKLLIQFQNNGVVDDSQLPKDRFSAERLKGVDSTLKIQPAKLEDSAVYLCASSLTRTTSTDTQYFGPGTRLTVL.

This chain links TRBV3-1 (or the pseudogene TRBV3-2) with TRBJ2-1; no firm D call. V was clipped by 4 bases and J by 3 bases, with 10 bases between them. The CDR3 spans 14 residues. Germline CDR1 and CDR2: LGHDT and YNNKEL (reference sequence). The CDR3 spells CASSLEASYNEQFF. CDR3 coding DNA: TGTGCCAGCAGCCTCGAGGCTAGCTACAATGAGCAGTTCTTC.

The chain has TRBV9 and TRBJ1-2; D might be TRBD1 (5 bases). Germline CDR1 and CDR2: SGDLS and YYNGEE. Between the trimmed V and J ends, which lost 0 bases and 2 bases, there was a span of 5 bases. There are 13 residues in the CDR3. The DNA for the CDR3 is TGTGCCAGCAGCGTAGACAGGAACTATGGCTACACCTTC. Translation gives CASSVDRNYGYTF.

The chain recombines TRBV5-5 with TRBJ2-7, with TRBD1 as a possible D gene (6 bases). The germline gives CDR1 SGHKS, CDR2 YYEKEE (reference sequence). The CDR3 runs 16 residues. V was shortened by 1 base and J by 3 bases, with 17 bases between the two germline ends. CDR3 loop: CASSLSSGATNYEQYF. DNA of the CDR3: TGTGCCAGCAGCTTGTCATCAGGGGCGACGAACTACGAGCAGTACTTC.

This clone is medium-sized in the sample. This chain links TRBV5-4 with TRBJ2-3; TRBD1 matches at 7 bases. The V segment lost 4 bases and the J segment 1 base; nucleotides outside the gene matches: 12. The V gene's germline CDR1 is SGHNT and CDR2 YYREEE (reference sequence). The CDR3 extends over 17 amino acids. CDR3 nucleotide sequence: TGTGCCAGCAGCCACGGACAGGATATCTCTGGCACAGATACGCAGTATTTT. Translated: CASSHGQDISGTDTQYF.